The rows below give T cell receptor beta chains drawn from one sample of a study of prognosis after radiotherapy for stage I lung cancer. TCRdb reprocessed the multiplex PCR reads with MiXCR, giving one entry per CDR3 protein. The sample contains 11,000 to 15,000 distinct CDR3 sequences, roughly 27% of which appear only once. This material consisted of PBMCs, taken before or after stereotactic body radiation therapy (not recorded which). The receptors come from a donor aged 50 or older with non-small cell lung cancer. CDR3s include the opening cysteine and the closing phenylalanine or tryptophan. Each record gives: D gene, J gene, clone size, V gene, CDR3 protein, CDR3 DNA. The D gene is left open where the match is weak. The listing skips clone size in some rows; elsewhere it reads once, few, many or a size class.

>.|TRBJ2-4|many|TRBV20-1
CSARTSTNIQYF
TGCAGTGCTAGGACTAGTACAAACATTCAGTACTTC
>TRBD2|TRBJ2-7|many|TRBV3-1
CASSHRVLAASYEQYF
TGTGCCAGCAGCCACAGGGTACTAGCGGCATCCTACGAGCAGTACTTC
>.|TRBJ2-7|medium-sized|TRBV12-3/TRBV12-4
CASSLAGEQYF
TGTGCCAGCAGTTTGGCCGGCGAGCAGTACTTC
>TRBD1|TRBJ2-7|medium-sized|TRBV27
CASSLSDRFFYEQYF
TGTGCCAGCAGTTTATCGGACAGGTTCTTCTACGAGCAGTACTTC
>.|TRBJ1-3|many|TRBV18
CASSPLEGNTIYF
TGTGCCAGCTCACCACTTGAAGGAAACACCATATATTTT
>TRBD1|TRBJ2-2|.|TRBV6-4
CASGGRTGADRELLF
TGTGCCAGCGGTGGACGGACAGGGGCCGACCGGGAGCTGCTTTTT
>TRBD2|TRBJ2-3|.|TRBV6-1
CASSHSPGTSGAAGTQYF
TGTGCCAGCAGTCACAGTCCCGGGACTAGCGGGGCTGCAGGTACGCAGTATTTT
>.|TRBJ2-5|many|TRBV10-2
CASSLAAQETQYF
TGCGCCAGCAGTTTAGCGGCCCAAGAGACCCAGTACTTC
>.|TRBJ2-4|many|TRBV5-1
CASSTGPPPEDIQYF
TGCGCCAGCAGCACGGGACCTCCACCCGAGGACATTCAGTACTTC
>.|TRBJ1-2|many|TRBV3-1
CASSRAVGYGYTF
TGTGCCAGCAGCCGGGCTGTAGGTTATGGCTACACCTTC
>.|TRBJ1-1|.|TRBV6-1
CASSSSETSTEAFF
TGTGCCAGCAGCAGCTCCGAGACAAGTACTGAAGCTTTCTTT
>.|TRBJ1-3|many|TRBV5-6
CASSSLRQSGNTIYF
TGTGCCAGCAGCTCACTCAGACAGTCTGGAAACACCATATATTTT
>TRBD1|TRBJ1-4|.|TRBV3-1
CASSQGTGPGGEKLFF
TGTGCCAGCAGCCAAGGGACAGGCCCAGGGGGTGAAAAACTGTTTTTT
>.|TRBJ2-5|many|TRBV2
CASSGETQYF
TGTGCCAGCAGTGGAGAGACCCAGTACTTC
>.|TRBJ2-6|many|TRBV20-1
CSAREGASGANVLTF
TGCAGTGCTAGAGAGGGGGCATCTGGGGCCAACGTCCTGACTTTC
>TRBD1|TRBJ1-2|.|TRBV6-1
CAGSTDRDPTF
TGTGCCGGCAGTACGGACAGGGATCCCACATTC
>.|TRBJ1-6|medium-sized|TRBV12-3/TRBV12-4
CASRSVNSPLHF
TGTGCCAGCAGGTCGGTTAATTCACCCCTCCACTTT
>.|TRBJ2-1|many|TRBV7-8
CASSLEGTDYNEQFF
TGTGCCAGCAGCTTAGAGGGGACTGATTACAATGAGCAGTTCTTC
>TRBD2|TRBJ2-7|many|TRBV5-5
CASSYLREGTYEQYF
TGTGCCAGCAGCTATCTCAGGGAGGGCACGTACGAGCAGTACTTC
>TRBD2|TRBJ2-2|many|TRBV7-9
CASRPGGNTGELFF
TGTGCCAGCAGACCGGGGGGGAACACCGGGGAGCTGTTTTTT
>.|TRBJ1-5|.|TRBV30
CAWNLGGRWVGAQHF
TGTGCCTGGAACCTAGGGGGGCGCTGGGTCGGGGCCCAGCATTTT
>TRBD1|TRBJ1-2|many|TRBV20-1
CSASSRGRVDGYTF
TGCAGTGCCTCTTCCAGGGGGCGAGTTGATGGCTACACCTTC
>.|TRBJ2-7|.|TRBV7-9
CASDGGYEQYF
TGTGCCAGCGATGGGGGGTACGAGCAGTACTTC
>.|TRBJ2-7|.|TRBV6-1
CASRPLGELWEQYF
TGTGCCAGCAGACCGTTAGGGGAACTTTGGGAGCAGTACTTC
>TRBD1|TRBJ1-2|medium-sized|TRBV6-1
CASSKGTAFYGYTF
TGTGCCAGCAGTAAAGGGACAGCCTTTTATGGCTACACCTTC
>TRBD1|TRBJ1-3|many|TRBV3-1
CASSLRVAGGMDTIYF
TGTGCCAGCAGCCTAAGGGTTGCAGGGGGTATGGACACCATATATTTT
>TRBD1|TRBJ1-1|many|TRBV19
CASRERQQGGTEAFF
TGTGCCAGTAGGGAACGACAGCAGGGGGGCACTGAAGCTTTCTTT
>.|TRBJ2-1|many|TRBV4-1
CASSLGQSYNEQFF
TGCGCCAGCAGCCTTGGACAGAGCTACAATGAGCAGTTCTTC
>.|TRBJ2-3|medium-sized|TRBV6-5
CASSYFPRTLNTDTQYF
TGTGCCAGCAGTTACTTTCCTCGGACTCTGAACACAGATACGCAGTATTTT
>TRBD2|TRBJ2-3|many|TRBV9
CASSVLAGGTTDTQYF
TGTGCCAGCAGCGTGCTAGCGGGAGGGACCACAGATACGCAGTATTTT
>TRBD2|TRBJ2-5|many|TRBV20-1
CSATSSGYETQYF
TGCAGTGCTACCTCTAGCGGGTATGAGACCCAGTACTTC
>.|TRBJ2-3|.|TRBV5-1
CDSSLGLQGGQNTQYF
TGCGACAGCAGCTTGGGACTACAGGGGGGGCAAAATACGCAGTATTTT
>TRBD1|TRBJ1-3|medium-sized|TRBV5-1
CASSSGQVVGNTIYF
TGCGCCAGCAGCTCAGGACAGGTAGTTGGAAACACCATATATTTT
>TRBD1|TRBJ1-2|.|TRBV27
CASSLSEGRGAMTGERVYGYTF
TGTGCCAGCAGTTTATCCGAGGGAAGGGGGGCAATGACAGGGGAGCGCGTCTATGGCTACACCTTC
>TRBD1|TRBJ1-1|.|TRBV5-1
CASSLDRGPENTEAFF
TGCGCCAGCAGCCTGGACAGGGGCCCGGAGAACACTGAAGCTTTCTTT